One and the same sample provided the 13 T cell receptor beta chains below, sequenced in a study of naive and memory T cell subsets. TCR cDNA received a 3' ligated oligonucleotide that carried a UMI. The SP2 primer and nested alpha and beta constant region primers amplified ligated cDNA in four rounds. TCRdb fed the 5' RACE reads into MiXCR, producing one record per CDR3 protein. Found here are 50,000 to 65,000 distinct CDR3 sequences, roughly 7.5% of them singletons; the top ten hold 9% to 10%. The receptors shown here come from a female donor in good health.

The table lists this clonotype with many counts. V is TRBV5-4 and J is TRBJ2-7, with a possible D match to TRBD1 (6 bases). Looked up from germline, CDR1 is SGHNT and CDR2 is YYREEE (reference sequence). Between the trimmed V and J ends, which lost 0 bases and 6 bases, there was a span of 19 bases. The CDR3 sequence is 16 residues long. The CDR3 DNA sequence: TGTGCCAGCAGCTTGGCCGATTTCAGGGGCTATGGCGAGCAGTACTTC. Translation gives CASSLADFRGYGEQYF.

This clonotype was found many times. The CDR3 protein is CSVKTPLLAGANVLTF. The DNA for the CDR3 is TGCAGCGTTAAGACGCCCCTCTTGGCCGGGGCCAACGTCCTGACTTTC. J is TRBJ2-6 and V is TRBV29-1; no firm D call. Trimming removed 5 bases at V and 4 bases at J, with 18 bases between. From germline, CDR1 is SQVTM and CDR2 ANQGSEA. The length of the CDR3 is 16 residues.

This clonotype came up a few times. The chain carries TRBV5-1 and TRBJ2-2; D might be TRBD1 (5 bases). The CDR3 has 17 residues. From germline, CDR1 is SGHRS and CDR2 YFSETQ. V was shortened by 1 base and J by 3 bases, with 16 bases between the two germline ends. The CDR3 sequence: CASSLRPGAQDTGELFF. As DNA, the CDR3 is TGCGCCAGCAGCTTGCGTCCTGGCGCACAGGACACCGGGGAGCTGTTTTTT.

This chain joins TRBV7-3 and TRBJ2-7, with D possibly TRBD2 on 5 matching bases. Deletions cut 5 bases from V and 6 bases from J, with 17 bases between. The CDR3 has 14 amino acids. Germline CDR1 is SGHTA and CDR2 is FQGTGA. CDR3 sequence reads: CASSLQPGSAEQYF. The DNA for the CDR3 is TGTGCCAGCAGCCTCCAACCGGGGTCGGCCGAGCAGTACTTC.

The J gene is TRBJ2-3, the V gene TRBV27; D possibly corresponds to TRBD1 (6 bases). The germline CDR1 and CDR2 sequences are MNHEY and SMNVEV (reference sequence). V was shortened by 7 bases and J by 0 bases, with 17 bases between the two germline ends. This CDR3 has 16 residues. In DNA form, the CDR3 reads TGTGCCAGCACCTCCGACAGGCCGCCCAGCACAGATACGCAGTATTTT. It codes for CASTSDRPPSTDTQYF.

This clonotype was counted between two and nine times. V is TRBV5-4 and J is TRBJ2-1; 8 bases line up with TRBD1. Trimming took 4 bases from V and 10 from J; bases not matched to a gene: 10. The CDR3 is 14 amino acids. The germline CDR1 and CDR2 sequences are SGHNT and YYREEE (reference sequence). CDR3 in amino acids: CASSTTPGGDEQFF. The DNA of the CDR3 is TGTGCCAGCAGCACTACCCCAGGGGGCGACGAGCAGTTCTTC.

The V gene is TRBV6-2 or TRBV6-3, the J gene TRBJ2-5; D not resolved. Germline CDR1 and CDR2: MNHEY and SVGEGT. This CDR3 contains 12 residues. The V end was cut by 6 bases, the J end by 12 bases, with 17 bases between. CDR3 loop: CASSPQGKPKYF. The CDR3, as DNA: TGTGCCAGCAGCCCTCAAGGCAAGCCTAAGTACTTC.

This clonotype has a count of ten or more. The chain couples TRBV20-1 to TRBJ1-3; 7 bases agree with TRBD1. This CDR3 region has 14 residues. V lost 6 bases, J lost 2 bases, and 7 bases stayed unmatched. Germline assignment: CDR1 DFQATT and CDR2 SNEGSKA (reference sequence). CDR3 coding DNA: TGCAGTGCGCCCAGGGGGGGAACTGGAAACACCATATATTTT. This translates into CSAPRGGTGNTIYF.

The sample holds many counts of this clonotype. The chain is built from TRBV9 and TRBJ1-1, with unresolved D. The V gene lost 2 bases and the J gene lost 11 bases, with 22 bases spanning the gap. Germline-derived CDR1 and CDR2 are SGDLS and YYNGEE. This CDR3 spans 15 amino acids. The chain's CDR3 is CASSVGMTARGRAFF. CDR3 nucleotide sequence: TGTGCCAGCAGCGTTGGGATGACGGCCCGCGGGAGGGCTTTCTTT.

The gene calls are TRBV18 and TRBJ2-7, with TRBD1 matching over 8 bases. This CDR3 is built from 12 residues. V was clipped by 3 bases and J by 5 bases; unmatched bases: 0. Germline CDR1 and CDR2: KGHSH and LQKENI. The CDR3 spells CASSPTGDEQYF. CDR3 in DNA: TGTGCCAGCTCACCGACAGGGGACGAGCAGTACTTC.

CDR3 sequence (DNA): TGTGCCAGCAGTTACGCGGGGAGGACAGATACGCAGTATTTT. Translation gives CASSYAGRTDTQYF. V is TRBV6-2 or TRBV6-3 and J is TRBJ2-3, with D maybe TRBD2 (6 bases). The germline V gene has CDR1 MNHEY and CDR2 SVGEGT. The V end was cut by 2 bases, the J end by 3 bases, with 9 bases between. The CDR3 is 14 residues long.

This clonotype was recorded at least ten times. The chain has TRBV10-3 and TRBJ1-2, with D maybe TRBD1 (5 bases). V lost 3 bases and J 8 bases, leaving 13 bases between the germline ends. The CDR3 has 13 residues. Germline CDR1 reads ENHRY; CDR2 reads SYGVKD. The CDR3 reads CAISDRDLKGYTF. In nucleotides, the CDR3 is TGTGCCATCAGTGACAGGGATTTGAAGGGCTACACCTTC.

The chain couples TRBV12-3 or TRBV12-4 to TRBJ2-1; tentatively, D is TRBD1 (5 bases). The CDR3 totals 11 residues. Trimming pared 7 bases from V and 10 bases from J, leaving 11 bases between. CDR3 sequence: CASTTHREQFF. The CDR3 DNA sequence: TGTGCCAGCACGACACACAGGGAGCAGTTCTTC.